One and the same sample provided the 14 T cell receptor beta chains below, sequenced in a study of tumor-infiltrating lymphocytes in primary liver carcinoma. Co-extraction of RNA and DNA was performed on about 19-33 mg of unsorted bulk tissue. TCR beta cDNA was made from 400 to 500 ng total RNA with a constant-region primer. Nested multiplex PCR, run for three rounds with slightly modified ARM-PCR, yielded TCR beta libraries. The opening two PCR rounds, about 10 cycles each, paired TRBV1-TRBV30 forward primers with a C-beta reverse primer. MiXCR was run by TCRdb on the multiplex PCR reads, yielding one entry per CDR3 protein. This table has tens of thousands of distinct CDR3 sequences, over 65% appearing once. Sequenced: liver tumor tissue from sampling region 3. This sample's subset: tumor region T3, left-lateral pole. The source of these receptors is a man in his forties with primary liver carcinoma and hepatitis B virus infection.

V is TRBV11-1 and J is TRBJ2-1, with 8 bases identical to TRBD2. The CDR3 has 17 amino acids. V dropped 5 bases and J dropped 9; count of bases not matched to a gene: 18. CDR1 and CDR2 (germline): SGHAT, FQDESV (reference sequence). In DNA, the CDR3 is TGTGCCAGCAGCCTGGGACAAGCGGGAGAGGTTGACATTGAGCAGTTCTTC. Residues: CASSLGQAGEVDIEQFF.

At least ten counts were recorded for this clonotype. The CDR3 DNA sequence: TGTGCCAGCAGTCTAAAACTAAAAGCTTTCTTT. This sequence encodes CASSLKLKAFF. The chain is built from TRBV28 and TRBJ1-1; unclear D gene. The CDR3 is 11 amino acids. V gave up 5 bases and J gave up 9 bases, with 10 bases separating them. Germline CDR1 is MDHEN and CDR2 is SYDVKM.

The rearrangement uses TRBV6-1 and TRBJ1-6; D gene unclear. CDR1 and CDR2 (germline): MNHNS, SASEGT. Trimming took 9 bases from V and 7 from J, leaving 16 bases between them. The CDR3 is 14 residues long. CDR3 DNA: TGTGCCAGTGTTCAGGCGTCTGGGAATTCACCCCTCCACTTT. This sequence encodes CASVQASGNSPLHF.

This clonotype was seen a single time. Because the CDR3 is missing its conserved closing phenylalanine or tryptophan, this is likely a read error. V and J are TRBV11-2 and TRBJ2-1; D remains ambiguous. Germline loops: CDR1 SGHAT, CDR2 FQNNGV. The CDR3 runs 13 residues. V lost 2 bases, J lost 12 bases, and 14 bases lay in between. CDR3 coding DNA: TGTGCCAGCAGCTTAAATGATGTCTATGTGCAGTTCCTC. As protein: CASSLNDVYVQFL.

The chain carries TRBV20-1 and TRBJ1-1; 8 bases are shared with TRBD1. CDR1 and CDR2 from the germline V gene are DFQATT and SNEGSKA (reference sequence). Unmatched junction bases numbered 5, after V lost 0 bases and J lost 11 bases. The CDR3 extends over 12 amino acids. The CDR3 nucleotides are TGCAGTGCTAGAGATCCCAGGGGGCCCGCTTTCTTT. It codes for CSARDPRGPAFF.

About this clonotype: Relative to the germline gene, one junction end is altered; a read error may explain this. The chain is built from TRBV6-5 and TRBJ1-1; TRBD1 matches at 7 bases. The CDR3 is 14 residues long. CDR1 is MNHEY, CDR2 SVGAGI, per germline. CDR3 nucleotide sequence: TGTGGCAGCTGCTTAAACAGGGGCGGCACTGAAGCTTTCTTT. The encoded protein is CGSCLNRGGTEAFF.

Of note for this clonotype: Compared with germline, one end of the junction differs, possibly owing to a read error. The genes are TRBV11-1 and TRBJ2-3, with D perhaps given as TRBD1 or TRBD2 (5 bases each). Germline loops: CDR1 SGHAT, CDR2 FQDESV (reference sequence). This CDR3 contains 16 residues. CDR3 coding DNA: TGTACCAGCAGCCTCGGGACCAGTACACAAACAGATACGCAGTATTTT. Protein product: CTSSLGTSTQTDTQYF.

In its sample, this clonotype was seen many times. This chain joins TRBV10-2 and TRBJ2-7; D ambiguous. CDR1 and CDR2 (germline): WSHSY, SAAADI. V lost 2 bases, J lost 4 bases, and 9 bases lay in between. The CDR3 totals 13 residues. CDR3 protein: CASSEGARYEQYF. In nucleotides, the CDR3 is TGCGCCAGCAGTGAGGGCGCCCGGTACGAGCAGTACTTC.

The V gene is TRBV6-5, the J gene TRBJ2-3; the D gene could be TRBD1 or TRBD2 (5 bases each). The CDR3 loop spans 15 amino acids. V lost 5 bases to trimming and J lost 12 bases, with 24 bases between them. Germline values: CDR1 MNHEY, CDR2 SVGAGI. The CDR3 here is CASSLQRGETDIQYF. CDR3 DNA sequence: TGTGCCAGCAGTCTCCAGAGGGGTGAGACAGATATACAGTATTTT.

The V gene is TRBV2, the J gene TRBJ1-3; TRBD1 might be the D (6 bases). Per germline, CDR1 SNHLY and CDR2 FYNNEI. The V end lost 2 bases, the J end lost 1 base, and 6 bases lay between the germline ends. The CDR3 is 14 amino acids. CDR3 sequence (DNA): TGTGCCAGCAGTGAACAGGGGTCTGGAAACACCATATATTTT. Translation: CASSEQGSGNTIYF.

Turning to this clonotype: Lacking the conserved final phenylalanine or tryptophan, this CDR3 likely reflects a read error. The rearrangement links TRBV29-1 to TRBJ2-5; 9 positions match TRBD2. V trimming: 7 bases; J trimming: 5 bases; junction bases outside the gene matches: 8. Germline V CDR1 and CDR2: SQVTM, ANQGSEA. The CDR3 totals 13 residues. The CDR3 spells CSAFSGSQETQYL. Here the CDR3 DNA reads TGCAGCGCTTTTAGCGGGAGCCAGGAGACCCAGTACTTG.

As to this clonotype: One junction end disagrees with the germline gene, perhaps due to a read error. The chain couples TRBV4-2 to TRBJ2-7; D unclear. This CDR3 has 14 amino acids. The V gene's germline CDR1 is LGHNA and CDR2 YNFKEQ. The CDR3 DNA follows: TGTGTCAGCAGCCAAGTAACGGGTTACTACGAGCAGTACTTC. As protein: CVSSQVTGYYEQYF.

V gene TRBV29-1 combines with J gene TRBJ2-3, with a tentative D call TRBD1 (5 bases). Germline values: CDR1 SQVTM, CDR2 ANQGSEA. The V end lost 8 bases, the J end lost 5 bases, and 17 bases lay between the germline ends. The CDR3 is 13 residues long. The CDR3 DNA is TGCAGCACTGAAGAAGGGGCTGGAGATACGCAGTATTTT. Amino acid sequence: CSTEEGAGDTQYF.

As for this clonotype: Since no conserved phenylalanine or tryptophan closes the CDR3, a read error is the likely cause. CDR3 nucleotide sequence: TGTAGCGTTGGTGGGAGGGCCGCTGAGATCCAGTACCTC. As protein: CSVGGRAAEIQYL. The chain combines TRBV29-1 with TRBJ2-5; 7 nucleotides align to TRBD2. The CDR3 loop spans 13 amino acids. Germline values: CDR1 SQVTM, CDR2 ANQGSEA.